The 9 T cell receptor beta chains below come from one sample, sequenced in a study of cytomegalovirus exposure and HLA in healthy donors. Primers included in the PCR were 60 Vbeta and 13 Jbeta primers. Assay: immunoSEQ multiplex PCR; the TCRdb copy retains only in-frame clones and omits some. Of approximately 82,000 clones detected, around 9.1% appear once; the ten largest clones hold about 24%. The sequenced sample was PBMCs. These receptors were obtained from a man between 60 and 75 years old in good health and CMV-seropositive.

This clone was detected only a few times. In DNA form, the CDR3 reads TGTGCCAGCCAAGAGTCGGGACAGTCAAACACTGAAGCTTTCTTT. Amino acids: CASQESGQSNTEAFF. The rearrangement uses TRBV6-6 and TRBJ1-1; 7 bases fit TRBD1. Germline V gene data show CDR1 as MNHNY and CDR2 as SVGAGI (reference sequence). The junction had 11 bases not matched to a gene; V was cut back by 8 bases and J by 2 bases. This CDR3 region has 15 residues.

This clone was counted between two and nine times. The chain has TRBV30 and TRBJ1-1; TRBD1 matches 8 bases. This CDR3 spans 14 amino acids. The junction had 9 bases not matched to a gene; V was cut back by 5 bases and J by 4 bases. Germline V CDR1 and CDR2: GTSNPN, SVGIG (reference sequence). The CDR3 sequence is CAWDRGRGLTEAFF. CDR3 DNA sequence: TGTGCCTGGGACAGAGGCAGGGGGCTCACTGAAGCTTTCTTT. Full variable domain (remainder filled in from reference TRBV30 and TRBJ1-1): SQTIHQWPATLVQPVGSPLSLECTVEGTSNPNLYWYRQAAGRGLQLLFYSVGIGQISSEVPQNLSASRPQDRQFILSSKKLLLSDSGFYLCAWDRGRGLTEAFFGQGTRLTVV.

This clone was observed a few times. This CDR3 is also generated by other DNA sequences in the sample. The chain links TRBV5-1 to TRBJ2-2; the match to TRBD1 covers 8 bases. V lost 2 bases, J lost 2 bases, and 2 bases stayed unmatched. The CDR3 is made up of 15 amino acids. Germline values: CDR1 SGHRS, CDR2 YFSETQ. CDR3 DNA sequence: TGCGCCAGCAGCTTAGGACAGGGCAACACCGGGGAGCTGTTTTTT. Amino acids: CASSLGQGNTGELFF.

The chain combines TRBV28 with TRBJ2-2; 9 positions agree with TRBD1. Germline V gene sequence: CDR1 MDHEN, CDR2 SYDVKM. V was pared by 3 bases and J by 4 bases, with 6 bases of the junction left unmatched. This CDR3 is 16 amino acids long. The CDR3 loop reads CASSFVQGASTGELFF. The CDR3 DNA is TGTGCCAGCAGTTTTGTACAGGGGGCGTCCACCGGGGAGCTGTTTTTT.

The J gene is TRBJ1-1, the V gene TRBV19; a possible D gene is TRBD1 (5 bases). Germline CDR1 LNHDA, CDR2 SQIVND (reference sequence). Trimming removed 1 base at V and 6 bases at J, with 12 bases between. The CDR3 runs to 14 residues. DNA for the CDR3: TGTGCCAGTAGTATAGGAGGAGGGGAGGCTGAAGCTTTCTTT. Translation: CASSIGGGEAEAFF.

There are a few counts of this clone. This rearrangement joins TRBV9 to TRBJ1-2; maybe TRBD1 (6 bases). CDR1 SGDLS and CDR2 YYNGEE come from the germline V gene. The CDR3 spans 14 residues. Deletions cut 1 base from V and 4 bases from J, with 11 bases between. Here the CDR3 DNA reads TGTGCCAGCAGCGTACAGGGGCAGAGCTATGGCTACACCTTC. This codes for CASSVQGQSYGYTF.

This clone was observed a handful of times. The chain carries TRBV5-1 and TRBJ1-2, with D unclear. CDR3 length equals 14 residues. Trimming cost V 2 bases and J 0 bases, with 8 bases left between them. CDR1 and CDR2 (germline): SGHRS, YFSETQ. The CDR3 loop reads CASSFAGTNYGYTF. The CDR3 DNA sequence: TGCGCCAGCAGCTTTGCAGGCACTAACTATGGCTACACCTTC.

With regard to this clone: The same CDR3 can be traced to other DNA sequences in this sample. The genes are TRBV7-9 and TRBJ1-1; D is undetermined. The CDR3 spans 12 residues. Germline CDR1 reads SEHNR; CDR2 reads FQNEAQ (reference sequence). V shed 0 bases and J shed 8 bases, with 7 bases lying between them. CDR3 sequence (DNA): TGTGCCAGCAGCTTAGCGCGAGCAGAAGCTTTCTTT. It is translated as CASSLARAEAFF.

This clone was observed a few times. The CDR3: CASSLTGSYNEQFF. The CDR3 nucleotides are TGTGCCAGCAGCCTGACAGGGTCCTACAATGAGCAGTTCTTC. This chain connects TRBV9 to TRBJ2-1; TRBD1 aligns across 7 bases. The germline V gene has CDR1 SGDLS and CDR2 YYNGEE. This CDR3 has 14 amino acids. Trimming at V came to 4 bases and at J to 1 base, leaving 2 bases not matched to a gene.